This T cell receptor (beta chain) was captured by sequencing in a study of T cell responses to AZD1222 COVID-19 vaccine. Overall study findings and caveats: Once two AZD1222 doses were given, Spike-specific TCR breadth and depth went up. White British people made up most donors, females outnumbered males, and clonal diversity was possibly underestimated. It was only after the peak T cell response that any repertoires were sampled. Baseline antibody screening turned up just six or seven seropositive AZD1222 recipients.

This CDR3 has 13 amino acids. Per the germline V gene, CDR1 is LGHDT and CDR2 is YNNKEL (reference sequence). Trimming stripped 1 base from V and 6 bases from J, with 9 bases between. As for this clone: The antigen is not known.

Repertoires were generated with immunoSEQ multiplex PCR, while TCRdb's copy carries only in-frame clones and drops some. Altogether about 150,000 clones are present, around nine tenths being singletons, with the ten largest covering about 2%. The sequenced sample was peripheral blood, obtained on day 0 of AZD1222 vaccination. The clonotype was recovered from an adult in good health. The rearrangement uses TRBV3-1 (or the pseudogene TRBV3-2) and TRBJ1-2, with D possibly matching TRBD1 (6 bases). The CDR3 sequence is CASSQGTVHGYTF. The CDR3 region has the DNA TGTGCCAGCAGCCAAGGGACAGTTCATGGCTACACCTTC.